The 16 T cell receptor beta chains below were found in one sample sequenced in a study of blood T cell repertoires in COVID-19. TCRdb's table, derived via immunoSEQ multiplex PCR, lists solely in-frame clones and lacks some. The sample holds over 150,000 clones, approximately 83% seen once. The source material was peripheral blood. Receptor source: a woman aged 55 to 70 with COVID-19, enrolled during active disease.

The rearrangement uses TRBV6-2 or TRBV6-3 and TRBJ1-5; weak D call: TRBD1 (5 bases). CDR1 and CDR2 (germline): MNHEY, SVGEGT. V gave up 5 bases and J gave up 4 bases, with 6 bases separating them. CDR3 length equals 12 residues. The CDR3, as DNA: TGTGCCAGCAGTAGGGGAAATCAGCCCCAGCATTTT. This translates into CASSRGNQPQHF.

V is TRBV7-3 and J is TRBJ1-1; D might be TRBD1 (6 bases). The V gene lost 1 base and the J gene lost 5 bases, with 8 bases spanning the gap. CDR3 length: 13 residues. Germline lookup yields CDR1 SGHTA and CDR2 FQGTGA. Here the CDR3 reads CASSLIQGTEAFF. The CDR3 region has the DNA TGTGCCAGCAGCTTAATACAGGGTACTGAAGCTTTCTTT.

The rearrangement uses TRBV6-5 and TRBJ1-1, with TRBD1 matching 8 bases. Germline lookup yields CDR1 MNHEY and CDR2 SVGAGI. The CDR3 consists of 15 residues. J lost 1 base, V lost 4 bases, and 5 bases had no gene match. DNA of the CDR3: TGTGCCAGCAGTTTCACCGGGACAGGGAACACTGAAGCTTTCTTT. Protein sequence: CASSFTGTGNTEAFF.

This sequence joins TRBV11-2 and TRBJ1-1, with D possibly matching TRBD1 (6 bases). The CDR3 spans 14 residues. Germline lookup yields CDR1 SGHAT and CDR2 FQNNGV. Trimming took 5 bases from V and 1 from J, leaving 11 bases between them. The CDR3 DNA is TGTGCCAGCAGCCTAAGGGGGAAGAACACTGAAGCTTTCTTT. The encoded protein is CASSLRGKNTEAFF.

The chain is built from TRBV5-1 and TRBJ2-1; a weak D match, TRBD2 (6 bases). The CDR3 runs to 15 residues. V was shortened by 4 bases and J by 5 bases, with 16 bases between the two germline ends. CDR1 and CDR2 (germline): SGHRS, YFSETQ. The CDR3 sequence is CASSLTSTAHNEQFF. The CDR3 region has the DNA TGCGCCAGCAGCCTAACTAGCACAGCCCACAATGAGCAGTTCTTC. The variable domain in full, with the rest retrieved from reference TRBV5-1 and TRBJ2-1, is KAGVTQTPRYLIKTRGQQVTLSCSPISGHRSVSWYQQTPGQGLQFLFEYFSETQRNKGNFPGRFSGRQFSNSRSEMNVSTLELGDSALYLCASSLTSTAHNEQFFGPGTRLTVL.

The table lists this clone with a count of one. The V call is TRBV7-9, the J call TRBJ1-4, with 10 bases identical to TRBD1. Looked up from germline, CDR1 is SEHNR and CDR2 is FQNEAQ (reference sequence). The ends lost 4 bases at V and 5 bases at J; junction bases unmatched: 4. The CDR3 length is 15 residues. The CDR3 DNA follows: TGTGCCAGCAGCTCATCGGGACAGGGGAATGAAAAACTGTTTTTT. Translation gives CASSSSGQGNEKLFF.

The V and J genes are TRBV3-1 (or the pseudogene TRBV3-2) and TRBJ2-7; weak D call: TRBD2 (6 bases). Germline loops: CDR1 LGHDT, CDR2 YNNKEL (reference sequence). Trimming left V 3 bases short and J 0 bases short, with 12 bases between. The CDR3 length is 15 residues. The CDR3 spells CASSQGAGVSYEQYF. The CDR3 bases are TGTGCCAGCAGCCAGGGAGCGGGCGTCTCCTACGAGCAGTACTTC.

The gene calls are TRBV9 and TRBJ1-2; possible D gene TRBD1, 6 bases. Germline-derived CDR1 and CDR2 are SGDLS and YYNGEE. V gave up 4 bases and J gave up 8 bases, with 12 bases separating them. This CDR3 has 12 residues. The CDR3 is CASSSQGMGYTF. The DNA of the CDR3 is TGTGCCAGCAGCTCTCAGGGGATGGGCTACACCTTC.

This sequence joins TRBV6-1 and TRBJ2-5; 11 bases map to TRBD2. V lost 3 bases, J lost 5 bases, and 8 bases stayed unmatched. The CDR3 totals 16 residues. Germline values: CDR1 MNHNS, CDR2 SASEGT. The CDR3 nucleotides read TGTGCCAGCAGTGAGGTAGCGGGAGGGGGGCTGGAGACCCAGTACTTC. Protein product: CASSEVAGGGLETQYF.

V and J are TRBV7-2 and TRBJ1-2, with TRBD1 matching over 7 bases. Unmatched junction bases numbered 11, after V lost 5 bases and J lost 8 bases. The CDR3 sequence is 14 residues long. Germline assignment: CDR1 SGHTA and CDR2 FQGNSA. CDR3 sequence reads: CASSNSGQNFGYTF. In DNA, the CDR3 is TGTGCCAGCAGCAACTCGGGACAGAACTTCGGCTACACCTTC.

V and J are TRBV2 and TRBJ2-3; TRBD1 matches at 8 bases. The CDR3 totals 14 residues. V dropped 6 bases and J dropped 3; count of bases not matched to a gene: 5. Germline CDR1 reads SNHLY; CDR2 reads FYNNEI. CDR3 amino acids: CASSVGQGTDTQYF. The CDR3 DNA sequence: TGTGCCAGCAGCGTCGGACAGGGAACAGATACGCAGTATTTT.

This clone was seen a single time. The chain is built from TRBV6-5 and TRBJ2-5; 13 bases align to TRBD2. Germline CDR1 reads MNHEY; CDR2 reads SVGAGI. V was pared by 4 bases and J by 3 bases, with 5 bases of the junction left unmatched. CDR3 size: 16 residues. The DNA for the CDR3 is TGTGCCAGCAGTTCCTGGACTAGCGGGAGTAAAGAGACCCAGTACTTC. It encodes CASSSWTSGSKETQYF.

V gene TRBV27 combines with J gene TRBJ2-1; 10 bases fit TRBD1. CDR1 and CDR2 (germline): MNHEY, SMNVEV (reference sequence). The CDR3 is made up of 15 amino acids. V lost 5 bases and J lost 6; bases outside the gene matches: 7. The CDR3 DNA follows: TGTGCCAGCAGTAATCCGGGACAGGGGATCAATGAGCAGTTCTTC. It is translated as CASSNPGQGINEQFF.

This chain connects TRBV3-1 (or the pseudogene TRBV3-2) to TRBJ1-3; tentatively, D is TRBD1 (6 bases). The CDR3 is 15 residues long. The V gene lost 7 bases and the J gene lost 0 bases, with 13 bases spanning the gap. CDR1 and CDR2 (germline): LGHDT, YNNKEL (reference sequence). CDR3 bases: TGTGCCAGCATAAATGGACAGAGCTCTGGAAACACCATATATTTT. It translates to CASINGQSSGNTIYF.

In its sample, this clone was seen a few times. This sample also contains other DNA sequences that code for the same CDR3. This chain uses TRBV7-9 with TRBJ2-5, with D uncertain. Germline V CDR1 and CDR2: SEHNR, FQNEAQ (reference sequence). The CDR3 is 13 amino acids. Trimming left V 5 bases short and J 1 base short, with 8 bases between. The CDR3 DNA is TGTGCCAGCAGCCTCCCCCCCCAAGAGACCCAGTACTTC. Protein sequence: CASSLPPQETQYF.

The CDR3 coding sequence is TGTGCCGTGAGTAGGGAGACAACGCCGAAGAACACCGGGGAGCTGTTTTTT. Translated, it gives CAVSRETTPKNTGELFF. The chain has TRBV19 and TRBJ2-2; TRBD2 is a possible D gene (5 bases). Deletions cut 11 bases from V and 1 base from J, with 23 bases between. There are 17 residues in the CDR3. CDR1 is LNHDA, CDR2 SQIVND, per germline (reference sequence).